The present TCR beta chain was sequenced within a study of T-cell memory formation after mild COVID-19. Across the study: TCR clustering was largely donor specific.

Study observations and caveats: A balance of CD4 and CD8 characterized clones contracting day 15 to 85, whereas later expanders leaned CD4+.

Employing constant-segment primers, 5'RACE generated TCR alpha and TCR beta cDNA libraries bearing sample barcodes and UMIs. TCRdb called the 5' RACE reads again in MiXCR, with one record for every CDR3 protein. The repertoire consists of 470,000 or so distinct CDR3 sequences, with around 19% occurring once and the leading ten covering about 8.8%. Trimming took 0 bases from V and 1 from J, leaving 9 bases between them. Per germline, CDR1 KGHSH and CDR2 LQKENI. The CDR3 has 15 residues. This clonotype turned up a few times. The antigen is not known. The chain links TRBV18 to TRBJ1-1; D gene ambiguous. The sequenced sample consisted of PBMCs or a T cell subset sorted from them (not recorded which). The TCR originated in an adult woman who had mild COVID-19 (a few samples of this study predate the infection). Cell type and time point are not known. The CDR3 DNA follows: TGTGCCAGCTCACCACCGGTGAGGCAGAACACTGAAGCTTTCTTT. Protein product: CASSPPVRQNTEAFF.